This TCR beta chain was sequenced for a study of blood T cell repertoires in COVID-19. Assay used: immunoSEQ multiplex PCR; TCRdb lists only in-frame clones, some missing. Found here are about 300,000 clones, approximately 88% of them singletons; the top ten hold roughly 6.9%. Trimming cost V 5 bases and J 5 bases, with 11 bases left between them. Per the germline V gene, CDR1 is KGHDR and CDR2 is SFDVKD. The CDR3 sequence is 14 residues long. The chain combines TRBV24-1 with TRBJ1-4; no definite D call. Sequenced sample: peripheral blood. The receptor's source is a young woman who had recovered from COVID-19. The CDR3 reads CATSGAGSNEKLFF. In nucleotides, the CDR3 is TGTGCCACCAGTGGGGCAGGATCAAATGAAAAACTGTTTTTT.